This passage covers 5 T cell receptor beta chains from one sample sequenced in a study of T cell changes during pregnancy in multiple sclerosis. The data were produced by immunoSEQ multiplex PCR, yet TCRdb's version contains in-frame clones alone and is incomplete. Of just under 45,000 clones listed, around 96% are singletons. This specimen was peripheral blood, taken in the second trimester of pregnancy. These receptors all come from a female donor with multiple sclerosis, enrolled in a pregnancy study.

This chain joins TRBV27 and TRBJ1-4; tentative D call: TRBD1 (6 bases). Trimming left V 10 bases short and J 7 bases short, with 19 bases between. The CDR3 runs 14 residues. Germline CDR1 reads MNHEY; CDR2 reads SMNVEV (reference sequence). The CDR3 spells CANRSGTCSEKLFF. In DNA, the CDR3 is TGTGCCAACCGTTCCGGGACATGCTCTGAAAAACTGTTTTTT.

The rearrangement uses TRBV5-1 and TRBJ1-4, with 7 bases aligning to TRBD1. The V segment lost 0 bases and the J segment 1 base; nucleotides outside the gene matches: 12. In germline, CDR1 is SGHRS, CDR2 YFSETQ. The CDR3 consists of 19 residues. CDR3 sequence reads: CASSLAPFHRQGTNEKLFF. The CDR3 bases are TGCGCCAGCAGCTTGGCGCCTTTTCACCGACAGGGAACTAATGAAAAACTGTTTTTT.

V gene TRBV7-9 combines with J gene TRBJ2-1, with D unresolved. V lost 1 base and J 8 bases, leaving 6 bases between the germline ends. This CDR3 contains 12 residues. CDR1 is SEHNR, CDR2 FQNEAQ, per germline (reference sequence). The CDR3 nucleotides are TGTGCCAGCAGCTTAGAACAGTATGAGCAGTTCTTC. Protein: CASSLEQYEQFF.

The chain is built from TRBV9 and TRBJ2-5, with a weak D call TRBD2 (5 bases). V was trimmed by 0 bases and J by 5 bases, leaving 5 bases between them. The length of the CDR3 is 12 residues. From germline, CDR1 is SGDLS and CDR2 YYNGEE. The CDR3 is CASSVGGETQYF. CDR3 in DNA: TGTGCCAGCAGCGTAGGAGGGGAGACCCAGTACTTC.

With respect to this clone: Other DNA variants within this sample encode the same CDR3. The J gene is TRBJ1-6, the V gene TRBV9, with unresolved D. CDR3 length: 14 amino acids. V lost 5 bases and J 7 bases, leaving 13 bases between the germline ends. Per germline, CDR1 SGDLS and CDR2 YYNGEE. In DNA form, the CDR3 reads TGTGCCAGCAGGGCCCCAGGTTCGAATTCACCCCTCCACTTT. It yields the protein CASRAPGSNSPLHF.